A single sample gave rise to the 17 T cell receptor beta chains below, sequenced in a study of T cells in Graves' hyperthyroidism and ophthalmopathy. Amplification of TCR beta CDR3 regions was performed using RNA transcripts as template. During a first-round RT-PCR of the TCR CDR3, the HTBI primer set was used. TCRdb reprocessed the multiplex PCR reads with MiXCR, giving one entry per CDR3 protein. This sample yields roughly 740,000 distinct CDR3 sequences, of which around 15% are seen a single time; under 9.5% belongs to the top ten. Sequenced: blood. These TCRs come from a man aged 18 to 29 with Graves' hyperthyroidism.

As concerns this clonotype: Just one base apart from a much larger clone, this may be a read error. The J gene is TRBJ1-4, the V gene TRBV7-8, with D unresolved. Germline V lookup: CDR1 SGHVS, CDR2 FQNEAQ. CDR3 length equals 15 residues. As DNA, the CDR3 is TGTGCCGGCAGCTTAGCGCCCCGGGGAGGGGAAAAACTGTTTTTT. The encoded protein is CAGSLAPRGGEKLFF. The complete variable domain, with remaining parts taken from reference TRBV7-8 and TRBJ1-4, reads GAGVSQSPRYKVAKRGQDVALRCDPISGHVSLFWYQQALGQGPEFLTYFQNEAQLDKSGLPSDRFFAERPEGSVSTLKIQRTQQEDSAVYLCAGSLAPRGGEKLFFGSGTQLSVL.

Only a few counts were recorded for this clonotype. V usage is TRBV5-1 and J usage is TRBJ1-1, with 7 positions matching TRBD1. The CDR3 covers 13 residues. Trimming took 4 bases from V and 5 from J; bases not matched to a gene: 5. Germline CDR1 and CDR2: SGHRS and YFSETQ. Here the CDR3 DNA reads TGCGCCAGCAGCAGGGGGCTGGTAACTGAAGCTTTCTTT. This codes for CASSRGLVTEAFF.

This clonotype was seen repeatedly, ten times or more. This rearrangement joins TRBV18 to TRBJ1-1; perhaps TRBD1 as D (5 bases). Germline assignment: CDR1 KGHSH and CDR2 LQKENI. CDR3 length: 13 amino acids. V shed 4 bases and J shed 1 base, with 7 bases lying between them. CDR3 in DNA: TGTGCCAGCTCACGACAGACGAACACTGAAGCTTTCTTT. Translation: CASSRQTNTEAFF.

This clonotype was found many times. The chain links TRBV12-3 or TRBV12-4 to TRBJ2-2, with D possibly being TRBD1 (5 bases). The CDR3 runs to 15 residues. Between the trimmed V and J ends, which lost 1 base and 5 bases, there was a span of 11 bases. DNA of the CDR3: TGTGCCAGCAGTTTAGAAGTCAGGGCGACCGGGGAGCTGTTTTTT. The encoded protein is CASSLEVRATGELFF.

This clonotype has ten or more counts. The chain's CDR3 is CASSVNRGPVGTEAFF. CDR3 sequence (DNA): TGTGCCAGCAGTGTTAACAGGGGGCCGGTTGGAACTGAAGCTTTCTTT. The V and J genes are TRBV12-3 or TRBV12-4 and TRBJ1-1, with 9 bases matching TRBD1. The CDR3 runs 16 residues. V lost 5 bases to trimming and J lost 5 bases; unmatched junction nucleotides: 12.

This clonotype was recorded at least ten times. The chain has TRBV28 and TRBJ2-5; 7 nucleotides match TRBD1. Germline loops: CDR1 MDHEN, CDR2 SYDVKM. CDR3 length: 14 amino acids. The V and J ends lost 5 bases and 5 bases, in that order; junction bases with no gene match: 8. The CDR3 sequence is CASSPMTGKETQYF. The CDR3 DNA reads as TGTGCCAGCAGTCCCATGACAGGGAAGGAGACCCAGTACTTC.

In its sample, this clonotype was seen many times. Written as DNA, the CDR3 is TGTGCCAGCATCCGCCTGACCGACGATGAAGCTTTCTTT. Its translation is CASIRLTDDEAFF. V is TRBV12-3 or TRBV12-4 and J is TRBJ1-1; D is undetermined. Trimming took 7 bases from V and 7 from J, leaving 16 bases between them. The CDR3 is 13 residues long.

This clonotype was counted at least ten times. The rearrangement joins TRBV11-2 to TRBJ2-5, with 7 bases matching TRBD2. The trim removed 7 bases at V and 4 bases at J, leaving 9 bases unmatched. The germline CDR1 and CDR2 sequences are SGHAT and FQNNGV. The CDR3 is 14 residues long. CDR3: CASTSGRGTETQYF. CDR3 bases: TGTGCCAGCACTTCCGGGCGGGGGACAGAGACCCAGTACTTC.

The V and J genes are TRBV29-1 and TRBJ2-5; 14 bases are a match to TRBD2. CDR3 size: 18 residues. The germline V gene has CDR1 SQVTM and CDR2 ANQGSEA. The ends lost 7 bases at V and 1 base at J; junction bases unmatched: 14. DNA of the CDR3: TGCAGCGCCGAGGGTCGCGGACTAGCGGGAGGTTTCCAAGAGACCCAGTACTTC. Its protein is CSAEGRGLAGGFQETQYF.

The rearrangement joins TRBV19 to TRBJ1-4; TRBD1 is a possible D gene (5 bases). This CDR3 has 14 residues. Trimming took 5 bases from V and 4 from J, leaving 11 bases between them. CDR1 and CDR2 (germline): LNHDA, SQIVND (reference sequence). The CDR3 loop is CASSPRAGNEKLFF. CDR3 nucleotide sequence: TGTGCCAGTAGTCCCAGGGCGGGTAATGAAAAACTGTTTTTT. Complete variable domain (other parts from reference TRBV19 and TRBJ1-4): DGGITQSPKYLFRKEGQNVTLSCEQNLNHDAMYWYRQDPGQGLRLIYYSQIVNDFQKGDIAEGYSVSREKKESFPLTVTSAQKNPTAFYLCASSPRAGNEKLFFGSGTQLSVL.

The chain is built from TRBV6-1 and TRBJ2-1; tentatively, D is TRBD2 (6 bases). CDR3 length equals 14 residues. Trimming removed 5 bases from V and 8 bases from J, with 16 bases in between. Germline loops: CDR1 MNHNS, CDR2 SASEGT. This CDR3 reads CASSPGLPVHEQFF. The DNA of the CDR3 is TGTGCCAGCAGTCCGGGACTCCCTGTACATGAGCAGTTCTTC.

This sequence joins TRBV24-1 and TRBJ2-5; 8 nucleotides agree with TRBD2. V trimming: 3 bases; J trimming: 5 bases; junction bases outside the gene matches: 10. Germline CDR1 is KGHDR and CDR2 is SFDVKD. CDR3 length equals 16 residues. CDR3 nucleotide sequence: TGTGCCACCAGTGATGCCACTAGCGGAGACGGGGAGACCCAGTACTTC. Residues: CATSDATSGDGETQYF.

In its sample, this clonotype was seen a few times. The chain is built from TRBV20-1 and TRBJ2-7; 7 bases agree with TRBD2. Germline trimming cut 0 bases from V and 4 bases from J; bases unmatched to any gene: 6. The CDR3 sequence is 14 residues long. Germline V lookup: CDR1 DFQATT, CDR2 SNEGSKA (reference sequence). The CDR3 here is CSARDPGGAYEQYF. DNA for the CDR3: TGCAGTGCTAGAGATCCGGGAGGAGCTTACGAGCAGTACTTC.

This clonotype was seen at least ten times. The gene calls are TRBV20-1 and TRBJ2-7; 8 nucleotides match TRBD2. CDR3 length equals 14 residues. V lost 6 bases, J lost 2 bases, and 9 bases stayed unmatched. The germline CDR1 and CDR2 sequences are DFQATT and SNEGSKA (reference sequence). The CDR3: CSARGGGTTYEQYF. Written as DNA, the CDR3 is TGCAGTGCCCGGGGGGGGGGGACCACCTACGAGCAGTACTTC.

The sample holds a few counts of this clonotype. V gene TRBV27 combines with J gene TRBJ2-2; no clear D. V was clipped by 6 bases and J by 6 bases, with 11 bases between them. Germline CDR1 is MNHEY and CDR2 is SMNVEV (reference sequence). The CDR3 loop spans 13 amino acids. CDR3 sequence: CASSQYGAGELFF. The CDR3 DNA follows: TGTGCCAGCAGCCAGTATGGGGCCGGGGAGCTGTTTTTT.

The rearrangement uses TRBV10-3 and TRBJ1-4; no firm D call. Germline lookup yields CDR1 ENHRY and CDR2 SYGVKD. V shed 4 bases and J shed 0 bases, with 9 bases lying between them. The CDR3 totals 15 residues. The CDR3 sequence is CAISALGTTNEKLFF. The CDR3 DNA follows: TGTGCCATCAGTGCCCTCGGGACAACTAATGAAAAACTGTTTTTT.

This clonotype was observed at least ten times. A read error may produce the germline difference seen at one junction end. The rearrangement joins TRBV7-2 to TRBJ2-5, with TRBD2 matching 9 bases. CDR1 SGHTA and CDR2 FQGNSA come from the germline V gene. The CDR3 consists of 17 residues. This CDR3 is CASSQGRASGKGETRYF. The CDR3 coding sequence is TGTGCCAGCAGCCAGGGGAGAGCTAGCGGGAAGGGGGAGACCCGGTACTTC.